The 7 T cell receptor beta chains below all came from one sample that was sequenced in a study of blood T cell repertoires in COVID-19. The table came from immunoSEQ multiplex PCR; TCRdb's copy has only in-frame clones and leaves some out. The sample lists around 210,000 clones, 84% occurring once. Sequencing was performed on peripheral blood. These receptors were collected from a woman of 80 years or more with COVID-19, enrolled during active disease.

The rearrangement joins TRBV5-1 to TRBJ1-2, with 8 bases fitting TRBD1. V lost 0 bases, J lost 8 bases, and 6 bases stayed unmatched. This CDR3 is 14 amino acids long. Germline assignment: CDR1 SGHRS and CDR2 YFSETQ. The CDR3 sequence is CASSLDTRGLGYTF. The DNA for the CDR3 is TGCGCCAGCAGCTTGGACACCAGGGGGCTCGGCTACACCTTC. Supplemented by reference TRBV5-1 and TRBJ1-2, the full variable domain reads KAGVTQTPRYLIKTRGQQVTLSCSPISGHRSVSWYQQTPGQGLQFLFEYFSETQRNKGNFPGRFSGRQFSNSRSEMNVSTLELGDSALYLCASSLDTRGLGYTFGSGTRLTVV.

CDR3 loop: CASSLRFGKSEAFF. The CDR3 DNA follows: TGTGCCAGCAGCTTGAGGTTCGGGAAGTCTGAAGCTTTCTTT. The V and J genes are TRBV5-4 and TRBJ1-1; no firm D call. Trimming shortened V by 1 base and J by 6 bases, and 13 bases separated the two germline ends. This CDR3 is built from 14 residues. Germline V gene data show CDR1 as SGHNT and CDR2 as YYREEE (reference sequence).

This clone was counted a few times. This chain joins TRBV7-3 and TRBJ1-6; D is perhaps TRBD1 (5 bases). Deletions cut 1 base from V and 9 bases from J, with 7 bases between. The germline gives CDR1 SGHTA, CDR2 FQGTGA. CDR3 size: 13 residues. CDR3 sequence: CASSLNTGSPLHF. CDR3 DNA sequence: TGTGCCAGCAGCTTAAATACAGGTTCACCCCTCCACTTT.

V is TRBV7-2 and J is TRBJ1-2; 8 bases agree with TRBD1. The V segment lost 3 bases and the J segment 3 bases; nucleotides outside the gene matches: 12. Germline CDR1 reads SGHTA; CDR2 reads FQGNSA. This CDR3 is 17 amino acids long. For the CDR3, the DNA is TGTGCCAGCAGCTTGGCCCTGGACAGGGTTCGGGACTATGGCTACACCTTC. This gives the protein CASSLALDRVRDYGYTF. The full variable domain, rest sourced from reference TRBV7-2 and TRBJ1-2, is GAGVSQSPSNKVTEKGKDVELRCDPISGHTALYWYRQSLGQGLEFLIYFQGNSAPDKSGLPSDRFSAERTGGSVSTLTIQRTQQEDSAVYLCASSLALDRVRDYGYTFGSGTRLTVV.

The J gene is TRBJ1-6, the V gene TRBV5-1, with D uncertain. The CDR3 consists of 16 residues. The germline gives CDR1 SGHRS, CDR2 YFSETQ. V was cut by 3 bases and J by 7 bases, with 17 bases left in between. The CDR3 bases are TGCGCCAGCAGCTCACCAAGTCACGGGGTAAATTCACCCCTCCACTTT. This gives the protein CASSSPSHGVNSPLHF.

The CDR3 sequence is CASSEVRLAGAEQYF. The CDR3 nucleotides are TGTGCCAGCAGTGAAGTCCGCCTAGCGGGGGCCGAGCAGTACTTC. The chain employs TRBV6-1 and TRBJ2-7; 10 positions agree with TRBD2. V was clipped by 1 base and J by 6 bases; unmatched bases: 6. The CDR3 has 15 residues. CDR1 MNHNS and CDR2 SASEGT come from the germline V gene.

The CDR3 DNA follows: TGTGCCAGCAGCTTGATCCTAACCGGCGGGACAGGAGCGGCTTATCAGCCCCAGCATTTT. Its protein product is CASSLILTGGTGAAYQPQHF. J is TRBJ1-5 and V is TRBV5-5; 8 bases agree with TRBD1. After removal of 1 base from V and 5 bases from J, the junction contained 20 bases not matched to a gene. CDR1 and CDR2 from the germline V gene are SGHKS and YYEKEE (reference sequence). The CDR3 runs 20 residues.